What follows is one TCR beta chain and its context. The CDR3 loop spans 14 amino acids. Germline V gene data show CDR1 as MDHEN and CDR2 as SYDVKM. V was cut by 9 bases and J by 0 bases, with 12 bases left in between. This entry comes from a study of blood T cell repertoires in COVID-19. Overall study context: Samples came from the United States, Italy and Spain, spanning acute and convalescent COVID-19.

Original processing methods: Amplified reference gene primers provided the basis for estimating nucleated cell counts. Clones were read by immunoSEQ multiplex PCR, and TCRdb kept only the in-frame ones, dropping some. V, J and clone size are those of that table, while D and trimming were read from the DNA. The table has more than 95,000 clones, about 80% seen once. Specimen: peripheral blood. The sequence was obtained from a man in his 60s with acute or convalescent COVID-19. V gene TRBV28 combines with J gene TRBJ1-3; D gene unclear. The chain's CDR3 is CASTDSSSGNTIYF. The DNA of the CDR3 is TGTGCCAGTACGGACTCTAGCTCTGGAAACACCATATATTTT. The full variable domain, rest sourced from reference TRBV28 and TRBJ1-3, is DVKVTQSSRYLVKRTGEKVFLECVQDMDHENMFWYRQDPGLGLRLIYFSYDVKMKEKGDIPEGYSVSREKKERFSLILESASTNQTSMYLCASTDSSSGNTIYFGEGSWLTVV.